This T cell receptor (beta chain) was captured in a study of shared clonotypes between healthy human individuals. General study results and limits: Collection of samples was limited to blood; tissue repertoires likely differ. Rarefaction analysis demonstrated incomplete sorted-subset sequencing notwithstanding large depth. Sharing across four donors was highest in naive CD4 (about 5%) and lowest in memory CD8 (roughly 0.4%).

Germline assignment: CDR1 MNHNY and CDR2 SVGAGI (reference sequence). The CDR3 is made up of 15 amino acids. Trimming took off 6 bases at V and 3 bases at J, with 18 bases between the two ends. Comments on this clone: As yet, its antigen is unknown.

CD45RO negativity and positive selection for CCR7 defined naive CD8 cells, a population that excluded terminally differentiated effector memory CD45RA+ cells. There were no recent acute infections or vaccinations among the donors, who were healthy HIV-negative adults. Clones were sequenced by immunoSEQ multiplex PCR, and TCRdb holds only the in-frame ones, with some missing. Among 2 million to 2.5 million clones listed, less than 95% were seen once. The rearrangement joins TRBV6-6 to TRBJ2-7; tentatively, D is TRBD2 (5 bases). This sequence originates from a man aged 18 to 29 in good health. Sequencing was carried out using naive CD8+ T cells sorted from blood. CDR3 DNA sequence: TGTGCCAGCAGCCCTGTCAGGATTGGGAGCTACGAGCAGTACTTC. This sequence encodes CASSPVRIGSYEQYF.